This note documents a single T cell receptor beta chain sequence. Every isolated RNA sample was fully reverse transcribed, so sequencing captured expressed TCRB transcripts. Measured with immunoSEQ multiplex PCR; TCRdb has only the in-frame clones, and not every one. The top ten clones hold about 0.014% of a sample with roughly 350,000 clones, around 10% of them seen once. The record originates from a study of beta chain features in type 1 diabetes. The ends were cut back, 2 bases at V and 4 bases at J, with 6 bases in the middle. The CDR3 sequence is 13 residues long. Germline V gives CDR1 SEHNR, CDR2 FQNEAQ (reference sequence).

The clonotype comes from a woman younger than 45 in good health. Input material: naive CD4+ T cells from blood. The rearrangement links TRBV7-9 to TRBJ1-5; perhaps TRBD1 as D (6 bases). CDR3: CASSLQGNQPQHF. For the CDR3, the DNA is TGTGCCAGCAGCTTACAGGGGAATCAGCCCCAGCATTTT. The full variable domain, in which reference TRBV7-9 and TRBJ1-5 provide the parts outside the CDR3, is DTGVSQNPRHKITKRGQNVTFRCDPISEHNRLYWYRQTLGQGPEFLTYFQNEAQLEKSRLLSDRFSAERPKGSFSTLEIQRTEQGDSAMYLCASSLQGNQPQHFGDGTRLSIL.